This entry lists 11 T cell receptor beta chains sequenced from one sample in a study of T cell repertoires in cytomegalovirus infection. For these receptors, no antigen is known. One entry per CDR3 protein, called by TCRdb with MiXCR from the reads. This sample has under 200,000 distinct CDR3 sequences; about a fifth occur once, and the top ten carry under 30%. Sequencing used CD8+ T cells from cultured PBMCs, obtained from culture after CMV antigen stimulation. The receptors were sampled from a human donor in good health (CMV status not recorded). Some clones in this sample may be carry-over from other donors' samples.

In this sample, this clonotype turned up a few times. The chain employs TRBV5-6 and TRBJ2-4; D ambiguous. The CDR3 is 16 amino acids. From germline, CDR1 is SGHDT and CDR2 YYEEEE. V was clipped by 4 bases and J by 1 base, with 15 bases between them. The CDR3 here is CASSLPSGFAKNIQYF. The CDR3 DNA reads as TGTGCCAGCAGCCTACCGTCCGGGTTTGCCAAAAACATTCAGTACTTC.

The gene calls are TRBV9 and TRBJ2-2, with D possibly matching TRBD1 (7 bases). Germline V lookup: CDR1 SGDLS, CDR2 YYNGEE. V was clipped by 0 bases and J by 4 bases, with 19 bases between them. The CDR3 has 18 residues. CDR3 protein: CASSVVGRGDRITGELFF. CDR3 DNA sequence: TGTGCCAGCAGCGTAGTCGGCAGGGGGGATCGAATCACCGGGGAGCTGTTTTTT.

This chain connects TRBV24-1 to TRBJ1-1; D unclear. The ends were cut back, 5 bases at V and 4 bases at J, with 16 bases in the middle. The CDR3 sequence is 15 residues long. Germline CDR1 reads KGHDR; CDR2 reads SFDVKD. The CDR3 reads CATSGTGDVCTEAFF. CDR3 nucleotides: TGTGCCACCAGTGGAACCGGCGACGTCTGCACTGAAGCTTTCTTT.

This clonotype appeared many times. This sequence joins TRBV5-5 and TRBJ2-3, with 7 positions matching TRBD1. In germline, CDR1 is SGHKS, CDR2 YYEKEE (reference sequence). J was trimmed by 0 bases and V by 4 bases; bases with no gene match: 11. This CDR3 spans 17 amino acids. CDR3 region: CASSPKQGSYSTDTQYF. CDR3 nucleotide sequence: TGTGCCAGCAGCCCAAAACAGGGGTCATACAGCACAGATACGCAGTATTTT.

The sample holds one count of this clonotype. V is TRBV7-9 and J is TRBJ2-7, with 14 positions matching TRBD2. CDR1 and CDR2 (germline): SEHNR, FQNEAQ (reference sequence). Unmatched junction bases numbered 4, after V lost 5 bases and J lost 7 bases. The CDR3 is 14 residues long. The CDR3 here is CASSATSGGAEQYF. The CDR3 coding sequence is TGTGCCAGCAGCGCGACTAGCGGGGGGGCAGAGCAGTACTTC.

This CDR3 reads CASSQVGLDAEAFF. The CDR3 coding sequence is TGCGCCAGCAGCCAAGTTGGGTTAGATGCTGAAGCTTTCTTT. J is TRBJ1-1 and V is TRBV4-1; no definite D call. CDR3 length: 14 amino acids. V lost 1 base, J lost 6 bases, and 12 bases lay in between. The germline CDR1 and CDR2 sequences are MGHRA and YSYEKL.

This clonotype was counted between two and nine times. The chain carries TRBV5-4 and TRBJ2-3; no reliable D call. This CDR3 comprises 13 residues. Trimming took 4 bases from V and 2 from J, leaving 8 bases between them. Germline lookup yields CDR1 SGHNT and CDR2 YYREEE (reference sequence). CDR3 in DNA: TGTGCCAGCAGCCCGCCAGACACAGATACGCAGTATTTT. Residues: CASSPPDTDTQYF.

J is TRBJ2-1 and V is TRBV29-1; D may correspond to TRBD1 or TRBD2 (6 bases each). This CDR3 has 13 residues. V shed 5 bases and J shed 8 bases, with 16 bases lying between them. CDR1 and CDR2 from the germline V gene are SQVTM and ANQGSEA. CDR3 in amino acids: CSVSGGRVHEQFF. CDR3 nucleotide sequence: TGCAGCGTTTCCGGGGGCAGGGTGCATGAGCAGTTCTTC.

This chain uses TRBV12-3 or TRBV12-4 with TRBJ2-5; 8 bases match TRBD2. The CDR3 is 16 amino acids. V shed 2 bases, J shed 1 base, and the junction held 6 bases outside the gene matches. CDR3 sequence reads: CASSLYWRGAQETQYF. The CDR3 DNA reads TGTGCCAGCAGTTTATACTGGCGGGGGGCCCAAGAGACCCAGTACTTC.

This chain connects TRBV7-4 to TRBJ2-7; tentatively, D is TRBD2 (5 bases). Germline values: CDR1 SGHVT, CDR2 SQSDAQ. The V end lost 2 bases, the J end lost 1 base, and 15 bases lay between the germline ends. This CDR3 has 16 residues. CDR3 nucleotide sequence: TGTGCCAGCAGCTTAAGAGGAGGAAGGAGTTCCTACGAGCAGTACTTC. It yields the protein CASSLRGGRSSYEQYF.

The genes are TRBV13 and TRBJ1-5; tentative D call: TRBD1 (6 bases). The V and J ends lost 3 bases and 3 bases respectively, with 9 bases between them. The CDR3 length is 14 residues. CDR1 PRHDT and CDR2 FYEKMQ come from the germline V gene (reference sequence). The CDR3 DNA reads TGTGCCAGCAGCTTTCAGGGGCTCAATCAGCCCCAGCATTTT. Translated, it gives CASSFQGLNQPQHF.